This entry is about one T cell receptor beta chain. The antigen remains unidentified. These data are taken from a study of T-cell memory formation after mild COVID-19. Study in general: There were largely donor-specific TCR clusters. Overall study results and limits: While clones contracting from day 15 to 85 were balanced between CD4 and CD8, later expanders leaned CD4+.

TCRalpha and TCRbeta libraries used 5'RACE with constant-segment primers and UMIs. MiXCR, run by TCRdb on the 5' RACE reads, gives a single entry per CDR3 protein. This table holds hundreds of thousands of distinct CDR3 sequences, 20% found once. Looked up from germline, CDR1 is SEHNR and CDR2 is FQNEAQ (reference sequence). CDR3 length equals 15 residues. V lost 3 bases to trimming and J lost 8 bases; unmatched junction nucleotides: 8. The sample consisted of PBMCs or a T cell subset sorted from them (not recorded which). This chain connects TRBV7-9 to TRBJ2-1; 9 bases fit TRBD1. This receptor was identified in a man aged 18 to 35 who had mild COVID-19 (a few samples of this study predate the infection). Cell type and time point are not known. The CDR3 DNA reads TGTGCCAGCAGCTTGCGGACAGGGGCTTTGGATGAGCAGTTCTTC. It yields the protein CASSLRTGALDEQFF.